The 25 T cell receptor beta chains below were found in one sample sequenced in a study of blood T cell repertoires in COVID-19. TCRdb's copy holds only in-frame clones and misses some; the assay was immunoSEQ multiplex PCR. The table has a few hundred thousand clones, over 75% seen once; the top ten hold 2.5% to 3.5%. The sequencing input was PBMCs or T cells enriched from blood (not recorded which). The receptors stem from a woman aged 25 to 39 who had recovered from COVID-19.

A single count supports this clone. This chain links TRBV30 with TRBJ1-2, with D uncertain. V was pared by 1 base and J by 3 bases, with 9 bases between. CDR3 length: 13 amino acids. The V gene's germline CDR1 is GTSNPN and CDR2 SVGIG (reference sequence). The CDR3 DNA reads as TGTGCCTGGAGTGCCCTAGGAGACTATGGCTACACCTTC. Encoded protein: CAWSALGDYGYTF.

The chain recombines TRBV9 with TRBJ1-5; D remains unclear. Germline-derived CDR1 and CDR2 are SGDLS and YYNGEE. The CDR3 contains 15 residues. V was shortened by 0 bases and J by 3 bases, with 10 bases between the two germline ends. CDR3 sequence: CASSVGGSANQPQHF. The CDR3 nucleotides read TGTGCCAGCAGCGTAGGAGGGTCGGCCAATCAGCCCCAGCATTTT.

This chain connects TRBV30 to TRBJ2-7; 10 nucleotides align to TRBD1. In germline, CDR1 is GTSNPN, CDR2 SVGIG (reference sequence). Trimming took 0 bases from V and 11 from J; bases not matched to a gene: 4. The CDR3 is 12 residues long. CDR3 amino acids: CAWSVGQGVKYF. In DNA, the CDR3 is TGTGCCTGGAGTGTTGGACAGGGGGTTAAGTACTTC.

This chain connects TRBV5-8 to TRBJ2-5; no clear D gene. This CDR3 is built from 13 residues. V lost 1 base and J lost 2, with 6 bases in between. From germline, CDR1 is SGHTS and CDR2 YDEGEE. The CDR3, as DNA: TGTGCCAGCAGCTTGTCTGAGCAAGAGACCCAGTACTTC. Amino acid sequence: CASSLSEQETQYF.

V usage is TRBV28 and J usage is TRBJ2-1; tentative D call: TRBD2 (5 bases). This CDR3 spans 14 amino acids. Trimming took 6 bases from V and 2 from J, leaving 11 bases between them. Germline assignment: CDR1 MDHEN and CDR2 SYDVKM. The CDR3: CASSPVGTYNEQFF. CDR3 sequence (DNA): TGTGCCAGCAGCCCGGTCGGGACCTACAATGAGCAGTTCTTC.

The rearrangement joins TRBV19 to TRBJ2-5, with TRBD2 matching over 7 bases. The CDR3 is 15 amino acids. CDR1 LNHDA and CDR2 SQIVND come from the germline V gene (reference sequence). The J segment lost 4 bases and the V segment lost 4 bases, leaving 9 bases of the junction unmatched. The CDR3 loop reads CASSTFSLAGETQYF. DNA of the CDR3: TGTGCCAGTAGTACCTTTTCGTTAGCGGGAGAGACCCAGTACTTC.

This rearrangement joins TRBV15 to TRBJ2-2; maybe TRBD2 (5 bases). Germline CDR1 is LNHNV and CDR2 is YYDKDF (reference sequence). V shed 5 bases and J shed 4 bases, with 14 bases lying between them. This CDR3 is built from 15 residues. The CDR3 coding sequence is TGTGCCACCAGCGATGGACTGCTGAGCACCGGGGAGCTGTTTTTT. It is translated as CATSDGLLSTGELFF.

The chain combines TRBV19 with TRBJ2-3, with a weak D call TRBD1 (6 bases). V dropped 5 bases and J dropped 4 bases, with 16 bases sitting between them. The CDR3 sequence is 15 residues long. Germline CDR1 and CDR2: LNHDA and SQIVND (reference sequence). The CDR3, as DNA: TGTGCCAGTAGTGCCATACAGGGTACCGCAGATACGCAGTATTTT. Its protein is CASSAIQGTADTQYF.

The rearrangement uses TRBV23-1 and TRBJ1-2; 10 bases line up with TRBD1. TRBV23-1 is flagged as an ORF with uncertain function. V shed 2 bases and J 6 bases; nucleotides not matched to a gene: 6. CDR3 length equals 15 residues. CDR3 amino acids: CASSQPDRGLHGYTF. CDR3 bases: TGCGCCAGCAGTCAACCTGACAGGGGGCTGCATGGCTACACCTTC.

This chain uses TRBV7-6 with TRBJ1-1; TRBD1 agrees at 11 bases. Germline CDR1 is SGHVS and CDR2 is FNYEAQ. The V and J ends lost 5 bases and 4 bases, in that order; junction bases with no gene match: 6. This CDR3 is built from 15 residues. CDR3 loop: CASSPTGTGGTEAFF. The CDR3 region has the DNA TGTGCCAGCAGCCCGACCGGGACAGGGGGCACTGAAGCTTTCTTT.

The J gene is TRBJ1-4, the V gene TRBV9, with D perhaps TRBD1 (5 bases). Germline-derived CDR1 and CDR2 are SGDLS and YYNGEE. The V end was cut by 0 bases, the J end by 8 bases, with 14 bases between. CDR3 length: 15 residues. The CDR3 DNA reads TGTGCCAGCAGCGTAGGGGCAGGGATGGGGGAAAAACTGTTTTTT. Translated: CASSVGAGMGEKLFF.

V and J are TRBV18 and TRBJ1-1, with no clear D. This CDR3 region has 13 residues. The V gene's germline CDR1 is KGHSH and CDR2 LQKENI. Trimming cost V 5 bases and J 10 bases, with 17 bases left between them. The CDR3, as DNA: TGTGCCAGCTCAGCGGACCTCAGCGGCGGAGCTTTCTTT. As protein: CASSADLSGGAFF.

The chain carries TRBV5-3 and TRBJ1-2, with 7 bases identical to TRBD1. TRBV5-3 is an ORF, and what it does is uncertain. V gave up 4 bases and J gave up 5 bases; unmatched junction bases: 11. CDR3 length equals 15 residues. Here the CDR3 DNA reads TGTGCCAGAAGCGGTAAGGGGGCGAGTAATTATGGCTACACCTTC. Amino acids: CARSGKGASNYGYTF.

The chain couples TRBV7-8 to TRBJ2-7; D gene ambiguous. Germline CDR1 SGHVS, CDR2 FQNEAQ. The V end was cut by 5 bases, the J end by 2 bases, with 10 bases between. This CDR3 is built from 13 residues. The CDR3 DNA sequence: TGTGCCAGCAGCCCCATCCCAACCTACGAGCAGTACTTC. Its protein is CASSPIPTYEQYF.

This clone is a singleton in its sample. This chain connects TRBV2 to TRBJ2-3; 8 nucleotides agree with TRBD1. This CDR3 has 15 amino acids. CDR1 and CDR2 (germline): SNHLY, FYNNEI. J gave up 4 bases and V 8 bases, and 11 bases lay outside the gene matches. The CDR3 loop reads CASGPDRGRADTQYF. As DNA, the CDR3 is TGTGCCAGCGGACCCGACAGGGGTCGAGCAGATACGCAGTATTTT.

The V gene is TRBV28, the J gene TRBJ1-4; D call uncertain. The CDR3 runs to 15 residues. Germline V CDR1 and CDR2: MDHEN, SYDVKM. The germline V and J ends were trimmed by 3 bases and 7 bases, with 15 bases remaining between them. The CDR3 is CASSFHGVYSEKLFF. CDR3 bases: TGTGCCAGCAGTTTTCACGGGGTATATAGTGAAAAACTGTTTTTT.

The V gene is TRBV2, the J gene TRBJ2-1; 8 bases are shared with TRBD1. From germline, CDR1 is SNHLY and CDR2 FYNNEI. After removal of 5 bases from V and 5 bases from J, the junction contained 8 bases not matched to a gene. The CDR3 extends over 15 amino acids. The CDR3 nucleotides are TGTGCCAGCAGTTTAGACAGGGGATTCAACAATGAGCAGTTCTTC. Translated, it gives CASSLDRGFNNEQFF.

This clone was seen a few times. The chain has TRBV25-1 and TRBJ1-3; 7 bases map to TRBD1. Germline CDR1 reads MGHDK; CDR2 reads SYGVNS. CDR3 length equals 14 residues. Losses at the gene ends were 2 bases for V and 4 bases for J; bases not matched to a gene: 2. CDR3 sequence reads: CASSEDREGNTIYF. In nucleotides, the CDR3 is TGTGCCAGCAGTGAAGACAGGGAGGGAAACACCATATATTTT.

V gene TRBV5-6 combines with J gene TRBJ1-6; possibly TRBD1 for D (5 bases). Germline-derived CDR1 and CDR2 are SGHDT and YYEEEE. The ends were cut back, 4 bases at V and 9 bases at J, with 23 bases in the middle. The CDR3 is 17 residues long. CDR3 coding DNA: TGTGCCAGCAGCCCCCTCTCATCCGGGGGTCTTAGTTCACCCCTCCACTTT. Translating it yields CASSPLSSGGLSSPLHF.

This clone showed up just a few times. The chain employs TRBV6-5 and TRBJ2-7; 9 bases are a match to TRBD1. Germline lookup yields CDR1 MNHEY and CDR2 SVGAGI. V was clipped by 9 bases and J by 1 base; unmatched bases: 7. This CDR3 contains 14 residues. The CDR3 region is CASGGTGISYEQYF. In nucleotides, the CDR3 is TGTGCCAGTGGGGGGACAGGGATTTCCTACGAGCAGTACTTC.

The chain links TRBV5-1 to TRBJ1-5; the match to TRBD1 covers 10 bases. V lost 0 bases and J lost 6; bases outside the gene matches: 3. The CDR3 runs to 15 residues. In germline, CDR1 is SGHRS, CDR2 YFSETQ. The CDR3 reads CASSLGQGATQPQHF. The CDR3 region has the DNA TGCGCCAGCAGCTTGGGACAGGGGGCGACTCAGCCCCAGCATTTT.

The genes are TRBV2 and TRBJ2-1; D unclear. The V and J ends lost 3 bases and 15 bases respectively, with 15 bases between them. The CDR3 runs to 12 residues. CDR1 is SNHLY and CDR2 is FYNNEI in the germline V gene. CDR3 region: CASSDTNNPRFF. The CDR3 nucleotides read TGTGCCAGCAGTGACACTAACAACCCCCGGTTCTTC.

The rearrangement links TRBV27 to TRBJ1-6, with D hard to call. Trimming stripped 5 bases from V and 0 bases from J, with 14 bases between. The CDR3 has 17 amino acids. Germline V gene lookup returns CDR1 MNHEY and CDR2 SMNVEV (reference sequence). The CDR3: CASSAQWSSSYNSPLHF. Here the CDR3 DNA reads TGTGCCAGCAGTGCCCAATGGTCCAGCTCCTATAATTCACCCCTCCACTTT.

The chain employs TRBV19 and TRBJ2-3; TRBD2 agrees at 10 bases. With V trimmed by 5 bases and J by 4 bases, 6 bases remained unmatched. CDR3 length equals 15 residues. CDR1 and CDR2 (germline): LNHDA, SQIVND (reference sequence). The CDR3 DNA is TGTGCCAGTAGTCCCGGGACTAGCGCCCCAGATACGCAGTATTTT. Protein sequence: CASSPGTSAPDTQYF.

The genes are TRBV15 and TRBJ1-1, with TRBD1 matching over 10 bases. V trimming: 1 base; J trimming: 3 bases; junction bases outside the gene matches: 5. Germline V gene sequence: CDR1 LNHNV, CDR2 YYDKDF (reference sequence). The CDR3 sequence is 16 residues long. The CDR3 sequence: CATSRARTGGYTEAFF. The CDR3, as DNA: TGTGCCACCAGCAGAGCCCGGACAGGGGGATACACTGAAGCTTTCTTT. The entire variable domain, with the rest obtained from reference TRBV15 and TRBJ1-1, is as follows: DAMVIQNPRYQVTQFGKPVTLSCSQTLNHNVMYWYQQKSSQAPKLLFHYYDKDFNNEADTPDNFQSRRPNTSFCFLDIRSPGLGDTAMYLCATSRARTGGYTEAFFGQGTRLTVV.